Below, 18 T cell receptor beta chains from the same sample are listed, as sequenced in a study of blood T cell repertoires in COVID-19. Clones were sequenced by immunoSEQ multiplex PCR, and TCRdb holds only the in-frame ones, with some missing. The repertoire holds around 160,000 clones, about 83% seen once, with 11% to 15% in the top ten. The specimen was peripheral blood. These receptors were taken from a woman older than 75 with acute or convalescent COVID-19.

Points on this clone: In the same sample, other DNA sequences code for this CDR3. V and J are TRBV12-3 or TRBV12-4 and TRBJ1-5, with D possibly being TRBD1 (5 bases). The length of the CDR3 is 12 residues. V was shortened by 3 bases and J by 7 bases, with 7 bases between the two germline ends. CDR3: CASSFGGQPQHF. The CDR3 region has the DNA TGTGCCAGCAGTTTCGGGGGGCAGCCCCAGCATTTT.

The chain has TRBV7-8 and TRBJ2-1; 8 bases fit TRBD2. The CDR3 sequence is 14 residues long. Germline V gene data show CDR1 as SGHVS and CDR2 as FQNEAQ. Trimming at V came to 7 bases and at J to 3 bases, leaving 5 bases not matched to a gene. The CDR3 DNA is TGTGCCAGCACCCGGGGGGGGGACTACAATGAGCAGTTCTTC. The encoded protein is CASTRGGDYNEQFF.

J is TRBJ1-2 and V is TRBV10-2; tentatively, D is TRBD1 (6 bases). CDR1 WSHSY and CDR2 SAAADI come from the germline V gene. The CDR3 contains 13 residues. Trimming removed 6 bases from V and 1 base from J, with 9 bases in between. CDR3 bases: TGCGCCAGCAGATCACAGGGTAACTATGGCTACACCTTC. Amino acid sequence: CASRSQGNYGYTF.

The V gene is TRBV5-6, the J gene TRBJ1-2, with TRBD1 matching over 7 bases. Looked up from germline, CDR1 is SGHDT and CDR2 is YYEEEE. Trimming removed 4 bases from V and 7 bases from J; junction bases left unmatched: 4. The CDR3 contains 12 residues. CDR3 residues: CASSMAGGGYTF. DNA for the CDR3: TGTGCCAGCAGCATGGCAGGGGGTGGCTACACCTTC.

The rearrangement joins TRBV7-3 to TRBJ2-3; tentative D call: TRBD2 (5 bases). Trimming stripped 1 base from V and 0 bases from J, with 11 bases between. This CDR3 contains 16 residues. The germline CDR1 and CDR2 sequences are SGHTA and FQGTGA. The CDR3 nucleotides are TGTGCCAGCAGCTTAAAGGGTGGCGGGAGCACAGATACGCAGTATTTT. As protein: CASSLKGGGSTDTQYF.

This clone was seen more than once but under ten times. The CDR3 DNA reads as TGCGCCAGCAGCTCACAACACAGGGTTCCCTCCTACGAGCAGTACTTC. It encodes CASSSQHRVPSYEQYF. The chain joins TRBV5-1 to TRBJ2-7, with a possible D match to TRBD1 (6 bases). Germline lookup yields CDR1 SGHRS and CDR2 YFSETQ. Trimming cost V 3 bases and J 0 bases, with 16 bases left between them. This CDR3 comprises 16 residues.

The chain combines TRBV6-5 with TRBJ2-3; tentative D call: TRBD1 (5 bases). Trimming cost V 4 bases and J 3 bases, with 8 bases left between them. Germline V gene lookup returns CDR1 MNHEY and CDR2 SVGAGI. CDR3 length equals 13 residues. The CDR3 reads CASSFQGTDTQYF. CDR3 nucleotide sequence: TGTGCCAGCAGTTTTCAGGGTACAGATACGCAGTATTTT.

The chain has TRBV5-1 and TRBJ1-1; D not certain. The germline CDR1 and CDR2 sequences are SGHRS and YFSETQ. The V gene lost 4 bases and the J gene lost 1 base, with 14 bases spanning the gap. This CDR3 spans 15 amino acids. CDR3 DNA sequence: TGCGCCAGCAGCCCGGTCGTGGCGGAGAACACTGAAGCTTTCTTT. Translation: CASSPVVAENTEAFF.

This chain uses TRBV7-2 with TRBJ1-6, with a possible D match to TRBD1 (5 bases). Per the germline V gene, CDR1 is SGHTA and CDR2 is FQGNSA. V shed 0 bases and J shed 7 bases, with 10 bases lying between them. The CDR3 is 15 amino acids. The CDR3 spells CASSLAGLGNSPLHF. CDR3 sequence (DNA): TGTGCCAGCAGCTTAGCGGGGCTAGGAAATTCACCCCTCCACTTT.

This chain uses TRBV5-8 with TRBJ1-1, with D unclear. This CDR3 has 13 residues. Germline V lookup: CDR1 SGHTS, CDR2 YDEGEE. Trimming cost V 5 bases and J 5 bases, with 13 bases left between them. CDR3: CASRSTWSTEAFF. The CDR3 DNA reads TGTGCCAGCAGGTCAACTTGGAGTACTGAAGCTTTCTTT.

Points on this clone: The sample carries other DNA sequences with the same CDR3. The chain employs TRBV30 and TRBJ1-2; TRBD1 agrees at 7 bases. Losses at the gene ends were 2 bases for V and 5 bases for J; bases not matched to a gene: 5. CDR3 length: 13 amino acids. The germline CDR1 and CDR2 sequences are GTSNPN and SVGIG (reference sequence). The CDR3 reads CAWSRDRPYGYTF. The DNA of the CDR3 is TGTGCCTGGAGTCGGGACAGACCATATGGCTACACCTTC.

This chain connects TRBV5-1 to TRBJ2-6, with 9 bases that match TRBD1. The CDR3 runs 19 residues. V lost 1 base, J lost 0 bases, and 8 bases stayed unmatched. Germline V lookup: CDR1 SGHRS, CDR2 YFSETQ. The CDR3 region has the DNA TGCGCCAGCAGCTTGCGTCCGGGACAGGGCTACTCTGGGGCCAACGTCCTGACTTTC. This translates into CASSLRPGQGYSGANVLTF.

The CDR3 DNA is TGTGCCAGCAGCCATCCCCCGGGACAGGGAGACAATGAGCAGTTCTTC. This sequence encodes CASSHPPGQGDNEQFF. This rearrangement joins TRBV4-2 to TRBJ2-1; 9 bases align to TRBD1. This CDR3 comprises 16 residues. Per germline, CDR1 LGHNA and CDR2 YNFKEQ. V trimming: 3 bases; J trimming: 5 bases; junction bases outside the gene matches: 8.

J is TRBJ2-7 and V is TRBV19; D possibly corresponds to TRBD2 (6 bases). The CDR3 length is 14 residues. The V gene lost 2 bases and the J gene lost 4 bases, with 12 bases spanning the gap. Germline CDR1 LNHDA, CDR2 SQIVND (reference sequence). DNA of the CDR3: TGTGCCAGTAGTATAACCTGGGGGAGGTACGAGCAGTACTTC. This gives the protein CASSITWGRYEQYF.

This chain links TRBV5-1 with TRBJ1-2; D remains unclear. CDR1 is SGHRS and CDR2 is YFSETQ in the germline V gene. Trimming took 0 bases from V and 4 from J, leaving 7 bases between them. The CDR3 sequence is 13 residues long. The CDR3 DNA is TGCGCCAGCAGCTTGGTCGGGTCCTATGGCTACACCTTC. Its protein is CASSLVGSYGYTF.

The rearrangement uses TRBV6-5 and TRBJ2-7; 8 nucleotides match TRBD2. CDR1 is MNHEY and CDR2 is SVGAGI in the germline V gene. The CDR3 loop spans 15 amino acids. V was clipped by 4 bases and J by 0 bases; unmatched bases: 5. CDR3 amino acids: CASSFSGVGSYEQYF. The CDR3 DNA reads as TGTGCCAGCAGTTTTAGCGGGGTGGGCTCCTACGAGCAGTACTTC.

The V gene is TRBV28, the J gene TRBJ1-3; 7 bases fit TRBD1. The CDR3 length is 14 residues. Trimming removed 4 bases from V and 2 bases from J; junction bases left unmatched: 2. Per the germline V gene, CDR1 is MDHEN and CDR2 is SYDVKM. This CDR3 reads CASSSTGTGNTIYF. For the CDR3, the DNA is TGTGCCAGCAGTTCGACAGGGACTGGAAACACCATATATTTT.

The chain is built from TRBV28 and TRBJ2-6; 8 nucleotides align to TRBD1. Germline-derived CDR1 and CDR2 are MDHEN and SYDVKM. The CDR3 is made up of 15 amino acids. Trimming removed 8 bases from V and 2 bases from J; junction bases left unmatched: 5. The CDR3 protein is CASGAGGAGANVLTF. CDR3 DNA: TGTGCCAGCGGGGCAGGGGGCGCTGGGGCCAACGTCCTGACTTTC.